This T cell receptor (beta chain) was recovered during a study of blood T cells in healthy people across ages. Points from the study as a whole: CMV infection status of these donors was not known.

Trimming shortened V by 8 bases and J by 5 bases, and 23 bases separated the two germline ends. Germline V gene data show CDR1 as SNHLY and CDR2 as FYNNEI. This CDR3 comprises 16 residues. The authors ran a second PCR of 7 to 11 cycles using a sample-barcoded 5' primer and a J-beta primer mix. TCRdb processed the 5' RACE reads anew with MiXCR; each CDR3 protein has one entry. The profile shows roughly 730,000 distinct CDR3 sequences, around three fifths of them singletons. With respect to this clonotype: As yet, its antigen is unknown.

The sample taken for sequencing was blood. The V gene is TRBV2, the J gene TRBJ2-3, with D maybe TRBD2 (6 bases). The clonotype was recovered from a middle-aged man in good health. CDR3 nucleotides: TGTGCCAGCGGGGACCTTCTAGCGCGGGCGGGAGATACGCAGTATTTT. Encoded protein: CASGDLLARAGDTQYF.